One and the same sample provided the 25 T cell receptor beta chains below, sequenced in a study of cytomegalovirus exposure and HLA in healthy donors. Primers for the PCR totalled 60 Vbeta and 13 Jbeta. Produced via immunoSEQ multiplex PCR; TCRdb's table is partial and in-frame only. This sample has 100,000 to 150,000 clones; about 74% occur once, and the top ten carry 7.3%. Sequenced input: PBMCs. These receptors originate from a male donor in good health and CMV-seronegative.

The chain couples TRBV19 to TRBJ1-1, with TRBD1 as a possible D gene (5 bases). V lost 0 bases and J lost 9, with 8 bases in between. Germline lookup yields CDR1 LNHDA and CDR2 SQIVND (reference sequence). This CDR3 spans 12 amino acids. The CDR3 coding sequence is TGTGCCAGTAGTATAGAGGAGGGGAAAGCTTTCTTT. Protein: CASSIEEGKAFF.

The J gene is TRBJ2-3, the V gene TRBV4-2, with 11 bases that match TRBD2. V gave up 3 bases and J gave up 2 bases; unmatched junction bases: 4. CDR3 length equals 16 residues. The germline gives CDR1 LGHNA, CDR2 YNFKEQ. CDR3 amino acids: CASSHLAGGFTDTQYF. For the CDR3, the DNA is TGTGCCAGCAGCCACCTAGCGGGGGGTTTCACAGATACGCAGTATTTT.

V usage is TRBV5-1 and J usage is TRBJ2-1; 8 nucleotides line up with TRBD2. V lost 4 bases, J lost 7 bases, and 10 bases stayed unmatched. The CDR3 consists of 15 residues. The germline V gene has CDR1 SGHRS and CDR2 YFSETQ. CDR3 amino acids: CASSPSGTSTNEQFF. In DNA form, the CDR3 reads TGCGCCAGCAGCCCATCCGGGACTAGTACTAATGAGCAGTTCTTC.

The chain employs TRBV6-1 and TRBJ1-5; possibly TRBD1 for D (6 bases). The V end lost 6 bases, the J end lost 8 bases, and 11 bases lay between the germline ends. Germline values: CDR1 MNHNS, CDR2 SASEGT. The CDR3 consists of 12 residues. CDR3: CASRIQGKPQHF. The DNA of the CDR3 is TGTGCCAGCAGGATACAGGGCAAGCCCCAGCATTTT.

The chain has TRBV11-1 and TRBJ2-7; 9 bases map to TRBD2. Losses at the gene ends were 1 base for V and 3 bases for J; bases not matched to a gene: 1. Germline V gives CDR1 SGHAT, CDR2 FQDESV (reference sequence). This CDR3 is 14 amino acids long. CDR3 amino acids: CASSLGLADYEQYF. Here the CDR3 DNA reads TGTGCCAGCAGCTTAGGACTAGCGGACTACGAGCAGTACTTC.

This clone occurred a few times. The CDR3 loop reads CASSPQGGILAYEQYF. Here the CDR3 DNA reads TGTGCCAGCAGCCCCCAGGGCGGAATACTGGCCTACGAGCAGTACTTC. The chain combines TRBV5-5 with TRBJ2-7; D perhaps matches TRBD1 (5 bases). The CDR3 runs 16 residues. The germline CDR1 and CDR2 sequences are SGHKS and YYEKEE (reference sequence). The germline V and J ends were trimmed by 4 bases and 2 bases, with 19 bases remaining between them.

This chain uses TRBV6-1 with TRBJ2-7; the match to TRBD1 covers 8 bases. This CDR3 is built from 17 residues. Germline loops: CDR1 MNHNS, CDR2 SASEGT. Trimming took 2 bases from V and 3 from J; bases not matched to a gene: 12. The DNA for the CDR3 is TGTGCCAGCAGTGAATACGTGGGACAGGTGGTGGGCTACGAGCAGTACTTC. It yields the protein CASSEYVGQVVGYEQYF.

This clone has a single count. This chain uses TRBV5-1 with TRBJ2-7; D is perhaps TRBD2 (7 bases). The germline CDR1 and CDR2 sequences are SGHRS and YFSETQ. Trimming pared 4 bases from V and 5 bases from J, leaving 13 bases between. This CDR3 has 13 amino acids. In nucleotides, the CDR3 is TGCGCCAGCAGCCGGGGGGCTTTAAACGAGCAGTACTTC. Translated: CASSRGALNEQYF.

This chain connects TRBV28 to TRBJ2-7, with D maybe TRBD1 (5 bases). V was clipped by 4 bases and J by 3 bases, with 22 bases between them. This CDR3 has 17 residues. Germline loops: CDR1 MDHEN, CDR2 SYDVKM. The CDR3 loop reads CASSSNHAPQGRYEQYF. For the CDR3, the DNA is TGTGCCAGCAGTTCCAATCATGCACCCCAGGGTCGCTACGAGCAGTACTTC.

This clone has just a few counts. The CDR3 DNA follows: TGTGCCAGCAGCTTAGCCATTTTGTCCGCGGGAGGTCGCAATGAGCAGTTCTTC. The encoded protein is CASSLAILSAGGRNEQFF. This rearrangement joins TRBV7-2 to TRBJ2-1, with TRBD2 identical over 8 bases. With 0 bases clipped from V and 6 bases from J, the junction kept 13 bases outside the gene matches. Germline lookup yields CDR1 SGHTA and CDR2 FQGNSA. The CDR3 spans 18 residues.

The chain carries TRBV15 and TRBJ2-1; TRBD2 matches 11 bases. Germline CDR1 reads LNHNV; CDR2 reads YYDKDF (reference sequence). The CDR3 totals 15 residues. Germline trimming cut 5 bases from V and 6 bases from J; bases unmatched to any gene: 6. The chain's CDR3 is CATSELAGESNEQFF. The CDR3 DNA reads TGTGCCACCAGCGAACTAGCGGGGGAATCCAATGAGCAGTTCTTC.

The chain is built from TRBV2 and TRBJ2-1, with 7 bases identical to TRBD2. The junction had 14 bases not matched to a gene; V was cut back by 3 bases and J by 6 bases. The CDR3 contains 17 residues. Per the germline V gene, CDR1 is SNHLY and CDR2 is FYNNEI. CDR3 in DNA: TGTGCCAGCAGTGACGGAAGTGGGGGGACTACGACCAATGAGCAGTTCTTC. Protein product: CASSDGSGGTTTNEQFF.

The chain recombines TRBV11-2 with TRBJ2-1; a possible D gene is TRBD1 (5 bases). Germline V gives CDR1 SGHAT, CDR2 FQNNGV. The length of the CDR3 is 15 residues. Trimming took off 5 bases at V and 9 bases at J, with 20 bases between the two ends. DNA for the CDR3: TGTGCCAGCAGCCCCCGGGCGGCAGGGTATGGTGAGCAGTTCTTC. It translates to CASSPRAAGYGEQFF.

The chain combines TRBV27 with TRBJ2-2, with D unclear. The CDR3 sequence is 11 residues long. Trimming took off 3 bases at V and 6 bases at J, with 2 bases between the two ends. Per germline, CDR1 MNHEY and CDR2 SMNVEV (reference sequence). In DNA form, the CDR3 reads TGTGCCAGCAGTTTCGCCGGGGAGCTGTTTTTT. Its protein is CASSFAGELFF.

The rearrangement uses TRBV15 and TRBJ1-4, with TRBD1 matching over 7 bases. V was clipped by 0 bases and J by 3 bases; unmatched bases: 7. The CDR3 runs 17 residues. Germline V gives CDR1 LNHNV, CDR2 YYDKDF (reference sequence). For the CDR3, the DNA is TGTGCCACCAGCAGAGATTCCCTAGGGACAGCTAATGAAAAACTGTTTTTT. As protein: CATSRDSLGTANEKLFF.

Notes on this clone: Distinct nucleotide sequences in the sample also encode this CDR3. The chain couples TRBV9 to TRBJ2-4; 7 bases match TRBD2. Unmatched junction bases numbered 1, after V lost 2 bases and J lost 5 bases. The germline V gene encodes CDR1 SGDLS and CDR2 YYNGEE. The CDR3 has 13 residues. CDR3 nucleotide sequence: TGTGCCAGCAGCGTTGCGGGAGAAAACATTCAGTACTTC. Its protein product is CASSVAGENIQYF.

V gene TRBV30 combines with J gene TRBJ2-5; a possible D gene is TRBD2 (6 bases). This CDR3 region has 16 residues. Between the trimmed V and J ends, which lost 3 bases and 0 bases, there was a span of 17 bases. CDR1 is GTSNPN, CDR2 SVGIG, per germline (reference sequence). In DNA, the CDR3 is TGTGCCTGGAGCTCCAACGGACCGGGGGACCAAGAGACCCAGTACTTC. Its protein product is CAWSSNGPGDQETQYF.

The chain is built from TRBV18 and TRBJ2-7, with 7 bases identical to TRBD1. The CDR3 loop spans 15 amino acids. CDR1 is KGHSH and CDR2 is LQKENI in the germline V gene. V was pared by 5 bases and J by 2 bases, with 9 bases of the junction left unmatched. The CDR3 coding sequence is TGTGCCAGCTCAAGGCCCGGGACAGAACCCTACGAGCAGTACTTC. Translating it yields CASSRPGTEPYEQYF.

CDR3 DNA sequence: TGTGCCAGCAGTGAAAGGGGGTGGAATGAGCAGTTCTTC. Translation gives CASSERGWNEQFF. The rearrangement uses TRBV25-1 and TRBJ2-1, with D tentatively TRBD1 (6 bases). Trimming stripped 2 bases from V and 7 bases from J, with 9 bases between. Per the germline V gene, CDR1 is MGHDK and CDR2 is SYGVNS. There are 13 residues in the CDR3.

J is TRBJ1-1 and V is TRBV20-1; D is perhaps TRBD1 (6 bases). CDR3 length: 11 amino acids. The germline V gene encodes CDR1 DFQATT and CDR2 SNEGSKA (reference sequence). The CDR3 here is CTFLRGTEAFF. For the CDR3, the DNA is TGCACCTTCCTCAGGGGAACTGAAGCTTTCTTT.

Notes on this clone: Relative to the germline gene, one junction end is altered; a read error may explain this. This chain uses TRBV7-3 with TRBJ2-2, with 8 positions matching TRBD1. The germline gives CDR1 SGHTA, CDR2 FQGTGA. CDR3 length: 16 amino acids. The CDR3 reads CSSSFQGAVNTGELFF. CDR3 nucleotide sequence: TGTTCCAGCAGCTTCCAGGGGGCGGTTAACACCGGGGAGCTGTTTTTT.

Remarks on this clone: One end of the junction fails to match germline, which may point to a read error. The rearrangement links TRBV7-9 to TRBJ2-3, with a possible D match to TRBD1 (5 bases). The CDR3 is made up of 13 amino acids. Germline-derived CDR1 and CDR2 are SEHNR and FQNEAQ (reference sequence). The CDR3 DNA is TGTTCCAGCAGCTTGACAGGCACAGATACGCAGTATTTT. Protein sequence: CSSSLTGTDTQYF.

The chain links TRBV6-4 to TRBJ2-1; D gene unclear. This CDR3 comprises 13 residues. Germline CDR1 reads MRHNA; CDR2 reads SNTAGT. V lost 4 bases, J lost 0 bases, and 4 bases lay in between. CDR3 bases: TGTGCCAGCAGTGCGGGCTCCTACAATGAGCAGTTCTTC. Its protein is CASSAGSYNEQFF.

This clone is a singleton in its sample. The rearrangement uses TRBV30 and TRBJ2-1; D remains unclear. Trimming stripped 2 bases from V and 9 bases from J, with 11 bases between. This CDR3 is built from 12 residues. Germline CDR1 GTSNPN, CDR2 SVGIG (reference sequence). CDR3 in amino acids: CAWSSEALEQFF. DNA of the CDR3: TGTGCCTGGAGTAGTGAGGCGCTTGAGCAGTTCTTC. Drawing the rest from reference TRBV30 and TRBJ2-1, the complete variable domain is SQTIHQWPATLVQPVGSPLSLECTVEGTSNPNLYWYRQAAGRGLQLLFYSVGIGQISSEVPQNLSASRPQDRQFILSSKKLLLSDSGFYLCAWSSEALEQFFGPGTRLTVL.

This sequence joins TRBV28 and TRBJ1-3; D may be TRBD1 (5 bases). This CDR3 spans 15 amino acids. Trimming stripped 6 bases from V and 9 bases from J, with 21 bases between. Germline CDR1 MDHEN, CDR2 SYDVKM. DNA for the CDR3: TGTGCCAGCAGCTGGGCGGGGGGGAGACGTAGCACCATATATTTT. Encoded protein: CASSWAGGRRSTIYF.